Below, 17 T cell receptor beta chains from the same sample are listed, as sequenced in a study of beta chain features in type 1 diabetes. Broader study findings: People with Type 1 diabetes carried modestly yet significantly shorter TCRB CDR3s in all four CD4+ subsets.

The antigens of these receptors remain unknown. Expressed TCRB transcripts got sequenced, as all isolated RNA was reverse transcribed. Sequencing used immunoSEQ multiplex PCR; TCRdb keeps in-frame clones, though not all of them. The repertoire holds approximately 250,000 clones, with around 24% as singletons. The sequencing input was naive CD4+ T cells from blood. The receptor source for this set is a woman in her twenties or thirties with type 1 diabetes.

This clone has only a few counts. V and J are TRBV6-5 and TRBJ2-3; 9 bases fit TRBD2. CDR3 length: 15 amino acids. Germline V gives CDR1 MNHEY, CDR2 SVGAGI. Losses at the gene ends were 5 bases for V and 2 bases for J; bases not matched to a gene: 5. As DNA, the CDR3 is TGTGCCAGCAGTCACCCTAGCGGGGACACAGATACGCAGTATTTT. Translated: CASSHPSGDTDTQYF.

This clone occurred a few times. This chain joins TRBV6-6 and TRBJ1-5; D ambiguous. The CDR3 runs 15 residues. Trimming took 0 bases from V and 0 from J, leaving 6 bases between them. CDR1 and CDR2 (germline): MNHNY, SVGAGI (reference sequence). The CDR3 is CASSYSRYSNQPQHF. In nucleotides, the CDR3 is TGTGCCAGCAGTTACTCCAGGTATAGCAATCAGCCCCAGCATTTT.

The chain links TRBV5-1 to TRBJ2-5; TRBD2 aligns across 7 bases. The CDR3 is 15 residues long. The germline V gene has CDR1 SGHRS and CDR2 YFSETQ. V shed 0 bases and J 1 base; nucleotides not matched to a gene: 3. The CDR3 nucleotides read TGCGCCAGCAGCTTGGGGACTAGAAGCCAAGAGACCCAGTACTTC. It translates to CASSLGTRSQETQYF.

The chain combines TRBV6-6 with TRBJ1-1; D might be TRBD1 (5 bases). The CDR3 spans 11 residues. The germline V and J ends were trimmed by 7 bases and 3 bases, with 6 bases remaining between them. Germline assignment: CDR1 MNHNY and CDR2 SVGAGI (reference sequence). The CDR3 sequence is CASKTDTEAFF. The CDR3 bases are TGTGCCAGCAAGACAGACACTGAAGCTTTCTTT.

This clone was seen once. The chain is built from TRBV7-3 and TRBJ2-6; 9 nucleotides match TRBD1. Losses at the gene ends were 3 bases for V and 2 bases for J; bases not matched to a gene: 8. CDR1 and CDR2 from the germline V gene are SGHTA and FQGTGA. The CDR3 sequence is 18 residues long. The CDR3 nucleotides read TGTGCCAGCAGCTTTACCGGGACAGGGTACACTGGGGCCAACGTCCTGACTTTC. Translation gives CASSFTGTGYTGANVLTF. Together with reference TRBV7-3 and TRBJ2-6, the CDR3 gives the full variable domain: GAGVSQTPSNKVTEKGKYVELRCDPISGHTALYWYRQSLGQGPEFLIYFQGTGAADDSGLPNDRFFAVRPEGSVSTLKIQRTERGDSAVYLCASSFTGTGYTGANVLTFGAGSRLTVL.

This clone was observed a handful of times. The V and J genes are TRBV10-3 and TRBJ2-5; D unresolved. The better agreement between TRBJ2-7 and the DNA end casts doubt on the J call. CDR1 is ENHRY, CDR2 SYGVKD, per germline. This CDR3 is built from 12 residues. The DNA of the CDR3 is TGTGCCATCAGTGAACCCGCCTACGAGCAGTACTTC. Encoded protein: CAISEPAYEQYF.

CDR3 residues: CASSIPHSKDSHTIYF. Here the CDR3 DNA reads TGTGCCAGTAGTATACCACACTCTAAGGACAGCCACACCATATATTTT. The chain couples TRBV19 to TRBJ1-3, with D tentatively TRBD1 (6 bases). Germline CDR1 and CDR2: LNHDA and SQIVND (reference sequence). This CDR3 has 16 amino acids. Trimming removed 2 bases from V and 8 bases from J, with 19 bases in between. The variable domain in full, completed from reference TRBV19 and TRBJ1-3, reads DGGITQSPKYLFRKEGQNVTLSCEQNLNHDAMYWYRQDPGQGLRLIYYSQIVNDFQKGDIAEGYSVSREKKESFPLTVTSAQKNPTAFYLCASSIPHSKDSHTIYFGEGSWLTVV.

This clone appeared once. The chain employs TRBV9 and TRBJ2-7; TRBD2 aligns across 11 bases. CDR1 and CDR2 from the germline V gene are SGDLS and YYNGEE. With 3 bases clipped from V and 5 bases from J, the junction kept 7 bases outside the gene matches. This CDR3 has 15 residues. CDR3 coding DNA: TGTGCCAGCAGCGGCAATAGCGGGAGGGCCGACGAGCAGTACTTC. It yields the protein CASSGNSGRADEQYF.

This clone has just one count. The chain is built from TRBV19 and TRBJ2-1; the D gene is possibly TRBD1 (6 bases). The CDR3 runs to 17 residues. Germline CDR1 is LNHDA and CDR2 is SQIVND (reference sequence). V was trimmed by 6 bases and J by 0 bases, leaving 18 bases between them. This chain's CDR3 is CASRNTGIPSSYNEQFF. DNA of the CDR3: TGTGCCAGTAGGAATACAGGGATCCCTAGCTCCTACAATGAGCAGTTCTTC.

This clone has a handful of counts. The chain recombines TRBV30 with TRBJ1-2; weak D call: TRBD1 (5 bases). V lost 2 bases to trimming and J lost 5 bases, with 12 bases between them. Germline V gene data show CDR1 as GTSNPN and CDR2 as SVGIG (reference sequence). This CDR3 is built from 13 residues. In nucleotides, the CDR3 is TGTGCCTGGAGTCAACAGGCACTTTATGGCTACACCTTC. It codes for CAWSQQALYGYTF.

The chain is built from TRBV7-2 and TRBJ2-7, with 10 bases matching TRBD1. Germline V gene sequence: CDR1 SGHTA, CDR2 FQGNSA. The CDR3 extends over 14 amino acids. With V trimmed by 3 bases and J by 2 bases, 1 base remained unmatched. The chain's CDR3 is CASSFGTGAYEQYF. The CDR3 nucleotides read TGTGCCAGCAGCTTTGGGACAGGGGCCTACGAGCAGTACTTC.

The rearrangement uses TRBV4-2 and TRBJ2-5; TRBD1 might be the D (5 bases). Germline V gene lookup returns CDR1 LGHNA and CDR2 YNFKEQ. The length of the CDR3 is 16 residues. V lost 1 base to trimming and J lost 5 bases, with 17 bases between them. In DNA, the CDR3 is TGTGCCAGCAGCCAAGCTTCGGCAGGGATTAGGGAGACCCAGTACTTC. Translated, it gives CASSQASAGIRETQYF.

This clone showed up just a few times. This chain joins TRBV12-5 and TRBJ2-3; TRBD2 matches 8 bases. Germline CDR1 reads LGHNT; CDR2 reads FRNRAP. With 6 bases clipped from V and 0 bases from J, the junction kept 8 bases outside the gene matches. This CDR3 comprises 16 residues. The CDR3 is CASGPGLAASTDTQYF. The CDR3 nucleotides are TGTGCTAGTGGCCCAGGACTAGCTGCTAGCACAGATACGCAGTATTTT. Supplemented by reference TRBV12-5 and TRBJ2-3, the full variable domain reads DARVTQTPRHKVTEMGQEVTMRCQPILGHNTVFWYRQTMMQGLELLAYFRNRAPLDDSGMPKDRFSAEMPDATLATLKIQPSEPRDSAVYFCASGPGLAASTDTQYFGPGTRLTVL.

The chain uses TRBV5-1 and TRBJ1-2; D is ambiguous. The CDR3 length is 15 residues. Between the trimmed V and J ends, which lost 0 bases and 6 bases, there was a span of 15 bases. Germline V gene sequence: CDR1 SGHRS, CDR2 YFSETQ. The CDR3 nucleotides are TGCGCCAGCAGCTTGGATGCGTCACCTACCCATGGCTACACCTTC. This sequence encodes CASSLDASPTHGYTF.

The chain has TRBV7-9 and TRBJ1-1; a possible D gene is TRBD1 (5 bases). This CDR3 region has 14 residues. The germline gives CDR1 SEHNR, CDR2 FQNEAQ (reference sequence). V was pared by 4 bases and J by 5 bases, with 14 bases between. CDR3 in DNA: TGTGCCAGCAGCTACACAGACAGTACAACTGAAGCTTTCTTT. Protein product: CASSYTDSTTEAFF.

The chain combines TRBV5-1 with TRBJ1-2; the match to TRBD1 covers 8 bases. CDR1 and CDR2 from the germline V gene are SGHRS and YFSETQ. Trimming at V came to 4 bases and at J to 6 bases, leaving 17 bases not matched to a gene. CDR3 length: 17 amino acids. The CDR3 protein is CASSLDPSGGGSDGYTF. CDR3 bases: TGCGCCAGCAGCCTGGATCCTTCAGGGGGCGGCAGCGATGGCTACACCTTC.

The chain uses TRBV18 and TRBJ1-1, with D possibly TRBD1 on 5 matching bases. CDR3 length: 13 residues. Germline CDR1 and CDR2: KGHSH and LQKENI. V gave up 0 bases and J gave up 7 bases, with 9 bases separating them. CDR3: CASSPPSTGEAFF. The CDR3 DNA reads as TGTGCCAGCTCACCACCTTCCACAGGTGAAGCTTTCTTT. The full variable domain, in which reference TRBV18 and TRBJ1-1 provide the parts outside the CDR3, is NAGVMQNPRHLVRRRGQEARLRCSPMKGHSHVYWYRQLPEEGLKFMVYLQKENIIDESGMPKERFSAEFPKEGPSILRIQQVVRGDSAAYFCASSPPSTGEAFFGQGTRLTVV.